The rows below give T cell receptor beta chains drawn from one sample of a study of blood T cell repertoires in COVID-19. Data came from immunoSEQ multiplex PCR; TCRdb stores just in-frame clones and leaves some out. The data show 450,000 or so clones, less than 95% seen once. Sequencing was carried out using PBMCs or T cells enriched from blood (not recorded which). These receptors originate from a man between 18 and 35 years old who had recovered from COVID-19. Both conserved end residues are part of each CDR3. Fields, in order: V gene, J gene, D gene, clone size, CDR3 DNA, CDR3 protein. The D gene is left open where the match is weak. Some rows mark clone size as missing; the rest say once, few, many or name a class of expanded clone.

>TRBV29-1|TRBJ1-4|.|.
TGCAGCGTTGAAGGACAGTCCAAGAAACTGTTTTTT
CSVEGQSKKLFF
>TRBV5-1|TRBJ1-2|TRBD1|.
TGCGCCAGCAGCTTACAGGGGGCCTCTGGCTATGGCTACACCTTC
CASSLQGASGYGYTF
>TRBV18|TRBJ2-1|.|once
TGTGCCAGCTCAAACACCAATGAGCAGTTCTTC
CASSNTNEQFF
>TRBV19|TRBJ1-2|TRBD1|.
TGTGCCAGTAGGGTGACAGGGGAGGGTGTCTATGGCTACACCTTC
CASRVTGEGVYGYTF
>TRBV9|TRBJ1-1|.|.
TGTGCCAGCAGCGTAGGTAGGAACACTGAAGCTTTCTTT
CASSVGRNTEAFF
>TRBV12-1|TRBJ2-1|.|.
TGTGCCAGCAGCTCGCCGGGGACTAGCGGGAGAAGGCGGGTTAAGGGGAATGAGCAGTTCTTC
CASSSPGTSGRRRVKGNEQFF
>TRBV9|TRBJ2-1|TRBD2|.
TGTGCCAGCAGCCCTGGGGGGGGGTCGTACAATGAGCAGTTCTTC
CASSPGGGSYNEQFF
>TRBV29-1|TRBJ1-1|.|.
TGCAGCGCCGCGACATCCATGAACACTGAAGCTTTCTTT
CSAATSMNTEAFF
>TRBV19|TRBJ1-4|.|once
TGTGCCAGTAGTGAAGGAGAAGATGAAAAACTGTTTTTT
CASSEGEDEKLFF
>TRBV2|TRBJ2-7|TRBD1|.
TGTGCCAGCAGTAGTCCCGGGACAGGGGCCGAGCAGTACTTC
CASSSPGTGAEQYF
>TRBV28|TRBJ1-5|.|.
TGTGCCAGCAATACCAGGGGCCTGAGCAATCAGCCCCAGCATTTT
CASNTRGLSNQPQHF
>TRBV5-1|TRBJ1-1|.|.
TGCGCCAGCAGCTCAACAGGGACCCACACTGAAGCTTTCTTT
CASSSTGTHTEAFF
>TRBV3-1/TRBV3-2|TRBJ1-1|TRBD1|.
TGTGCCAGCCGGGGACAGGGGGCGTATACTGAAGCTTTCTTT
CASRGQGAYTEAFF
>TRBV19|TRBJ1-2|TRBD1|.
TGTGCCAGTAGTATGGACAGGGACAGCTATGGCTACACCTTC
CASSMDRDSYGYTF
>TRBV5-4|TRBJ1-1|TRBD1|few
TGTGCCAGCAGCTTTGCAGGGGGCCGAGCTTTCTTT
CASSFAGGRAFF
>TRBV7-3|TRBJ2-1|.|.
TGTGCCAGCAGCCATCAGGGGAAACCATGGGGTGAGCAGTTCTTC
CASSHQGKPWGEQFF
>TRBV5-1|TRBJ1-5|.|.
TGCGCCAGCAGCTTGACAGAGAATCAGCCCCAGCATTTT
CASSLTENQPQHF
>TRBV19|TRBJ1-1|.|.
TGTGCCAGTAGTATAAGGGGATCTGAAGCTTTCTTT
CASSIRGSEAFF
>TRBV19|TRBJ1-1|TRBD1|.
TGTGCCAGTAGTAAACAGGGGTCTGAAGCTTTCTTT
CASSKQGSEAFF
>TRBV2|TRBJ1-5|.|.
TGTGCCAGCAGTGACTACAGTAGCAATCAGCCCCAGCATTTT
CASSDYSSNQPQHF
>TRBV6-5|TRBJ1-5|.|.
TGTGCCAGCATCTTGACACCCACATATCAGCCCCAGCATTTT
CASILTPTYQPQHF
>TRBV6-1|TRBJ1-5|.|.
TGTGCCAGCAGTGAACACCGGGGGGGCAATCAGCCCCAGCATTTT
CASSEHRGGNQPQHF
>TRBV5-8|TRBJ1-3|.|.
TGTGCCAGCAGCTTACAGGGCTCTGGAAACACCATATATTTT
CASSLQGSGNTIYF
>TRBV14|TRBJ2-7|TRBD2|.
TGTGCCAGCAGCCCCTGGACTAGCTCTAAGCAGTACTTC
CASSPWTSSKQYF
>TRBV2|TRBJ1-5|.|.
TGTGCCAGCAGTGAAACAGGGAGATCGTATCAGCCCCAGCATTTT
CASSETGRSYQPQHF